Below are 10 T cell receptor beta chains sequenced from a single sample in a study of T cells in Graves' hyperthyroidism and ophthalmopathy. RNA transcripts served as the template for amplifying TCR beta CDR3 regions. The study used the HTBI primer set for a first-round RT-PCR of the TCR CDR3. TCRdb redid the calling of the multiplex PCR reads with MiXCR, one entry per CDR3 protein. Of fewer than 750,000 distinct CDR3 sequences in the sample, about 14% are singletons; the top ten hold about 12%. The specimen was blood. All receptors come from a woman between 50 and 59 years old with Graves' ophthalmopathy.

Of note for this clonotype: The junction departs from germline at one end; a sequencing error may be responsible. The J gene is TRBJ1-1, the V gene TRBV7-2; the D is unclear. The CDR3 has 13 amino acids. Germline assignment: CDR1 SGHTA and CDR2 FQGNSA. The CDR3 nucleotides are TGTGCCGGCAGTAGGCAAATGAACACTGAAGCTTTCTTT. It encodes CAGSRQMNTEAFF.

The CDR3 here is CASSQGASNYNEQFF. For the CDR3, the DNA is TGCGCCAGCAGCCAAGGGGCTAGCAACTACAATGAGCAGTTCTTC. This chain links TRBV4-3 with TRBJ2-1, with D perhaps matching TRBD2 (5 bases). Trimming cost V 1 base and J 3 bases, with 10 bases left between them. This CDR3 region has 15 residues. The V gene's germline CDR1 is LGHNA and CDR2 YSLEER.

This clonotype was counted many times. The chain has TRBV27 and TRBJ1-2, with 12 bases matching TRBD1. This CDR3 has 17 amino acids. After removal of 4 bases from V and 8 bases from J, the junction contained 14 bases not matched to a gene. Germline lookup yields CDR1 MNHEY and CDR2 SMNVEV (reference sequence). CDR3 in DNA: TGTGCCAGCAGTTCAACCTGGGACAGGGGGCGCCGTGGCGGCTACACCTTC. Translation gives CASSSTWDRGRRGGYTF.

This clonotype has only a few counts. This chain connects TRBV6-1 to TRBJ2-7; 11 bases map to TRBD2. The CDR3 is 12 amino acids. Germline trimming cut 9 bases from V and 3 bases from J; bases unmatched to any gene: 1. Germline V lookup: CDR1 MNHNS, CDR2 SASEGT. The CDR3, as DNA: TGTGCCAGTGGACTAGCGGGCTACGAGCAGTACTTC. This sequence encodes CASGLAGYEQYF.

This chain uses TRBV6-6 with TRBJ1-1; tentative D call: TRBD1 (5 bases). The germline V and J ends were trimmed by 0 bases and 0 bases, with 17 bases remaining between them. The CDR3 runs to 18 residues. Looked up from germline, CDR1 is MNHNY and CDR2 is SVGAGI (reference sequence). In DNA form, the CDR3 reads TGTGCCAGCAGTTACTCTAAAATAAAGACAGTCATGAACACTGAAGCTTTCTTT. Encoded protein: CASSYSKIKTVMNTEAFF.

This clonotype was seen a handful of times. The V gene is TRBV5-6, the J gene TRBJ1-2; D ambiguous. Germline V gene lookup returns CDR1 SGHDT and CDR2 YYEEEE. This CDR3 has 13 residues. V gave up 3 bases and J gave up 4 bases, with 10 bases separating them. The CDR3: CASSSDLAYGYTF. The CDR3 region has the DNA TGTGCCAGCAGCTCGGACCTGGCCTATGGCTACACCTTC.

This clonotype was seen a handful of times. The chain is built from TRBV12-3 or TRBV12-4 and TRBJ1-4, with D unclear. CDR3 length: 14 amino acids. Trimming took 6 bases from V and 0 from J, leaving 8 bases between them. The CDR3 sequence is CASSSDSTNEKLFF. CDR3 DNA: TGTGCCAGCAGCTCCGATTCAACTAATGAAAAACTGTTTTTT.

This clonotype has a count of ten or more. The chain combines TRBV7-2 with TRBJ2-5; 11 bases agree with TRBD2. The CDR3 covers 17 residues. CDR1 and CDR2 from the germline V gene are SGHTA and FQGNSA. Trimming at V came to 1 base and at J to 2 bases, leaving 6 bases not matched to a gene. CDR3 sequence reads: CASSLVTLAGEQETQYF. DNA of the CDR3: TGTGCCAGCAGCTTAGTTACACTAGCGGGAGAACAAGAGACCCAGTACTTC.

This clonotype was counted many times. The chain recombines TRBV11-2 with TRBJ2-7; D possibly corresponds to TRBD2 (5 bases). The CDR3 is 15 residues long. V dropped 2 bases and J dropped 0 bases, with 11 bases sitting between them. Germline CDR1 is SGHAT and CDR2 is FQNNGV. The CDR3: CASSLRSGYSYEQYF. The CDR3 DNA reads as TGTGCCAGCAGCTTAAGAAGCGGATACTCCTACGAGCAGTACTTC. The full variable domain, completed using reference TRBV11-2 and TRBJ2-7, is EAGVAQSPRYKIIEKRQSVAFWCNPISGHATLYWYQQILGQGPKLLIQFQNNGVVDDSQLPKDRFSAERLKGVDSTLKIQPAKLEDSAVYLCASSLRSGYSYEQYFGPGTRLTVT.

This clonotype was observed at least ten times. The chain has TRBV7-2 and TRBJ2-7; D uncertain. Germline loops: CDR1 SGHTA, CDR2 FQGNSA. There are 14 residues in the CDR3. V was trimmed by 3 bases and J by 2 bases, leaving 11 bases between them. The CDR3 sequence is CASSFVVTTYEQYF. The CDR3 DNA sequence: TGTGCCAGCAGCTTCGTCGTCACTACCTACGAGCAGTACTTC.